Each of the 20 T cell receptor beta chains below was sequenced from the same sample in a study of cytomegalovirus exposure and HLA in healthy donors. The study ran its PCR with 60 Vbeta and 13 Jbeta primers. The table came from immunoSEQ multiplex PCR; TCRdb's copy has only in-frame clones and leaves some out. The sample records over 150,000 clones, 75% to 90% being singletons. The sample was PBMCs. Every receptor here comes from a human donor in good health.

This clone has a handful of counts. In the same sample, other DNA sequences code for this CDR3. This chain uses TRBV19 with TRBJ2-1; 8 bases line up with TRBD2. From germline, CDR1 is LNHDA and CDR2 SQIVND (reference sequence). V lost 5 bases and J lost 3; bases outside the gene matches: 3. This CDR3 spans 14 amino acids. The CDR3 here is CASSPGGDYNEQFF. CDR3 coding DNA: TGTGCCAGTAGTCCCGGGGGGGACTACAATGAGCAGTTCTTC.

The chain uses TRBV10-3 and TRBJ1-1; D possibly corresponds to TRBD1 (6 bases). Germline lookup yields CDR1 ENHRY and CDR2 SYGVKD. The V and J ends lost 9 bases and 0 bases respectively, with 11 bases between them. CDR3 size: 13 residues. The DNA of the CDR3 is TGTGCCATGGAGGACAGAATGAACACTGAAGCTTTCTTT. The encoded protein is CAMEDRMNTEAFF.

V and J are TRBV27 and TRBJ2-7; 7 bases match TRBD2. The germline V gene encodes CDR1 MNHEY and CDR2 SMNVEV (reference sequence). The CDR3 runs to 15 residues. The V gene end was trimmed by 6 bases and the J gene end by 5 bases; junction bases not matched to a gene: 13. The CDR3 loop is CASSQAVGLADEQYF. CDR3 in DNA: TGTGCCAGCAGCCAGGCGGTGGGGCTAGCGGACGAGCAGTACTTC.

The gene calls are TRBV5-6 and TRBJ1-3; D gene unclear. The germline V gene has CDR1 SGHDT and CDR2 YYEEEE. The V and J ends lost 2 bases and 2 bases respectively, with 8 bases between them. There are 14 residues in the CDR3. CDR3 bases: TGTGCCAGCAGCTTCTTGGAGGCTGGAAACACCATATATTTT. Translated, it gives CASSFLEAGNTIYF.

This clone has just one count. The rearrangement links TRBV7-7 to TRBJ2-3, with 16 bases aligning to TRBD2. Unmatched junction bases numbered 7, after V lost 5 bases and J lost 5 bases. Germline assignment: CDR1 SSHAT and CDR2 FNYEAQ (reference sequence). The CDR3 consists of 17 residues. The CDR3, as DNA: TGTGCCAGCAGCCTCGGGACTAGCGGGGGGGCCATAGATACGCAGTATTTT. Translating it yields CASSLGTSGGAIDTQYF.

This chain connects TRBV5-1 to TRBJ1-1; no clear D gene. Germline V gene data show CDR1 as SGHRS and CDR2 as YFSETQ. V dropped 0 bases and J dropped 3 bases, with 12 bases sitting between them. The CDR3 loop spans 15 amino acids. The CDR3 loop is CASSLERVWDTEAFF. The CDR3 bases are TGCGCCAGCAGCTTGGAGAGGGTCTGGGACACTGAAGCTTTCTTT.

The chain couples TRBV6-1 to TRBJ1-4; D is unclear. This CDR3 has 13 amino acids. Germline assignment: CDR1 MNHNS and CDR2 SASEGT. V lost 2 bases, J lost 6 bases, and 7 bases lay in between. The CDR3 nucleotides are TGTGCCAGCAGTGAACTCCAGGATGAAAAACTGTTTTTT. It translates to CASSELQDEKLFF.

V is TRBV6-1 and J is TRBJ2-7; D gene ambiguous. This CDR3 is 13 amino acids long. Germline CDR1 and CDR2: MNHNS and SASEGT. Trimming removed 6 bases at V and 1 base at J, with 10 bases between. The CDR3 here is CASSSPLSYEQYF. CDR3 nucleotides: TGTGCCAGCAGCTCCCCGTTATCCTACGAGCAGTACTTC.

The J gene is TRBJ1-5, the V gene TRBV15; the match to TRBD1 covers 10 bases. CDR1 is LNHNV, CDR2 YYDKDF, per germline (reference sequence). This CDR3 contains 15 residues. The V and J ends lost 1 base and 11 bases, in that order; junction bases with no gene match: 8. The CDR3 DNA sequence: TGTGCCACCAGCAGAGGGACAGGGGGGGCATCGACCCAGCATTTT. It codes for CATSRGTGGASTQHF.

V and J are TRBV27 and TRBJ2-7; perhaps TRBD1 as D (6 bases). From germline, CDR1 is MNHEY and CDR2 SMNVEV (reference sequence). V shed 5 bases and J shed 4 bases, with 18 bases lying between them. CDR3 length: 15 residues. The CDR3: CASSQGSRTEYEQYF. The CDR3 coding sequence is TGTGCCAGCAGTCAGGGGTCGCGAACCGAATACGAGCAGTACTTC.

CDR3 sequence: CASSALSPGTDTQYF. CDR3 nucleotide sequence: TGCGCCAGCAGTGCTCTCAGTCCTGGCACAGATACGCAGTATTTT. V gene TRBV10-2 combines with J gene TRBJ2-3; D ambiguous. Germline V CDR1 and CDR2: WSHSY, SAAADI. The CDR3 loop spans 15 amino acids. Trimming removed 4 bases from V and 1 base from J, with 12 bases in between.

The chain joins TRBV19 to TRBJ2-2; 9 positions match TRBD1. The CDR3 runs 15 residues. Losses at the gene ends were 7 bases for V and 6 bases for J; bases not matched to a gene: 9. Germline CDR1 reads LNHDA; CDR2 reads SQIVND (reference sequence). CDR3 sequence (DNA): TGTGCCAGTAACCTGGACAGGGGAGGGGCCGGGGAGCTGTTTTTT. It is translated as CASNLDRGGAGELFF.

V usage is TRBV5-8 and J usage is TRBJ1-4; 9 bases fit TRBD1. J lost 5 bases, V lost 4 bases, and 3 bases had no gene match. Germline CDR1 is SGHTS and CDR2 is YDEGEE. CDR3 length: 14 amino acids. This CDR3 is CASSATGGNEKLFF. The CDR3 DNA sequence: TGTGCCAGCAGCGCGACAGGGGGGAATGAAAAACTGTTTTTT. The full variable domain, with the rest looked up from reference TRBV5-8 and TRBJ1-4, is EAGVTQSPTHLIKTRGQQATLRCSPISGHTSVYWYQQALGLGLQFLLWYDEGEERNRGNFPPRFSGRQFPNYSSELNVNALELEDSALYLCASSATGGNEKLFFGSGTQLSVL.

The CDR3 nucleotides read TGTGCCAGCAGTGACTCCCAGGGGAGCACCGGGGAGCTGTTTTTT. It is translated as CASSDSQGSTGELFF. The V gene is TRBV6-4, the J gene TRBJ2-2; D possibly corresponds to TRBD1 (6 bases). The V gene's germline CDR1 is MRHNA and CDR2 SNTAGT. V was pared by 0 bases and J by 4 bases, with 9 bases between. The CDR3 sequence is 15 residues long.

V and J are TRBV5-1 and TRBJ1-1; 7 nucleotides line up with TRBD1. The junction had 4 bases not matched to a gene; V was cut back by 1 base and J by 1 base. The CDR3 totals 15 residues. Looked up from germline, CDR1 is SGHRS and CDR2 is YFSETQ. DNA of the CDR3: TGCGCCAGCAGCTTGAGGACAGGCCAGAACACTGAAGCTTTCTTT. Translated: CASSLRTGQNTEAFF.

The chain carries TRBV6-1 and TRBJ1-5, with D perhaps matching TRBD1 (5 bases). Germline loops: CDR1 MNHNS, CDR2 SASEGT. V lost 0 bases, J lost 6 bases, and 15 bases lay in between. The CDR3 has 16 amino acids. CDR3 sequence: CASSEALPGGGQPQHF. The CDR3 DNA follows: TGTGCCAGCAGTGAAGCGCTTCCGGGGGGGGGTCAGCCCCAGCATTTT.

The rearrangement uses TRBV7-9 and TRBJ2-1, with TRBD2 matching 11 bases. The V gene end was trimmed by 0 bases and the J gene end by 4 bases; junction bases not matched to a gene: 5. Germline V gives CDR1 SEHNR, CDR2 FQNEAQ (reference sequence). This CDR3 is 17 amino acids long. Written as DNA, the CDR3 is TGTGCCAGCAGCTTAGCGCTAGCGGGGGGAATATACAATGAGCAGTTCTTC. Translated: CASSLALAGGIYNEQFF. Filled out from reference TRBV7-9 and TRBJ2-1, the complete variable domain reads DTGVSQNPRHKITKRGQNVTFRCDPISEHNRLYWYRQTLGQGPEFLTYFQNEAQLEKSRLLSDRFSAERPKGSFSTLEIQRTEQGDSAMYLCASSLALAGGIYNEQFFGPGTRLTVL.

This clone was found a few times. CDR3 sequence (DNA): TGCAGCGTTACCCCGGGACAGCCCCCCAACACCGGGGAGCTGTTTTTT. Its protein product is CSVTPGQPPNTGELFF. The chain is built from TRBV29-1 and TRBJ2-2, with 7 nucleotides matching TRBD1. Per the germline V gene, CDR1 is SQVTM and CDR2 is ANQGSEA. This CDR3 spans 16 amino acids. V lost 5 bases and J lost 2; bases outside the gene matches: 11.

The rearrangement joins TRBV5-1 to TRBJ2-2; D may be TRBD2 (5 bases). The V end was cut by 0 bases, the J end by 2 bases, with 11 bases between. Germline assignment: CDR1 SGHRS and CDR2 YFSETQ. The CDR3 runs 16 residues. The CDR3 DNA reads as TGCGCCAGCAGCTTGGAAGGAGGTGGAAACACCGGGGAGCTGTTTTTT. Its protein product is CASSLEGGGNTGELFF. Full variable domain (remainder filled in from reference TRBV5-1 and TRBJ2-2): KAGVTQTPRYLIKTRGQQVTLSCSPISGHRSVSWYQQTPGQGLQFLFEYFSETQRNKGNFPGRFSGRQFSNSRSEMNVSTLELGDSALYLCASSLEGGGNTGELFFGEGSRLTVL.

The rearrangement uses TRBV15 and TRBJ2-2, with D tentatively TRBD1 (5 bases). Germline CDR1 LNHNV, CDR2 YYDKDF (reference sequence). V was trimmed by 8 bases and J by 0 bases, leaving 10 bases between them. The CDR3 sequence is 14 residues long. DNA for the CDR3: TGTGCCACCCGAAGACAGCCGAACACCGGGGAGCTGTTTTTT. This gives the protein CATRRQPNTGELFF.